The clone carrying this TCR beta chain was seen a handful of times. TCRdb fed the reads into MiXCR, producing one record per CDR3 protein. The table has a few hundred thousand distinct CDR3 sequences, more than 8% seen once. This sample is part of a study of T cell repertoires in cytomegalovirus infection. CDR3 size: 17 residues. Trimming left V 1 base short and J 3 bases short, with 17 bases between. Germline CDR1 reads MNHEY; CDR2 reads SVGAGI. The J gene is TRBJ2-3, the V gene TRBV6-5, with D possibly TRBD2 on 6 matching bases. Sequenced input: PBMCs. The receptor comes from a human donor in good health (CMV status not recorded). Some clones in this sample may be carry-over from other donors' samples. CDR3 DNA sequence: TGTGCCAGCAGTTACTTTACTAGCCCCTATGGGACAGATACGCAGTATTTT. Amino acid sequence: CASSYFTSPYGTDTQYF.